This passage covers 15 T cell receptor beta chains from one sample sequenced in a study of cytomegalovirus exposure and HLA in healthy donors. Use of 60 Vbeta and 13 Jbeta primers characterized the PCR. The table came from immunoSEQ multiplex PCR; TCRdb's copy has only in-frame clones and leaves some out. The sample shows 110,000 or so clones, approximately 77% of them seen only once. The sample taken for sequencing was PBMCs. Receptors originate from a man over 45 in good health and CMV-seropositive.

The chain employs TRBV29-1 and TRBJ1-2; 8 bases line up with TRBD1. With V trimmed by 6 bases and J by 0 bases, 6 bases remained unmatched. The CDR3 length is 14 residues. Germline assignment: CDR1 SQVTM and CDR2 ANQGSEA. CDR3 sequence: CSVETGATNYGYTF. The CDR3 DNA reads as TGCAGCGTCGAGACAGGGGCCACTAACTATGGCTACACCTTC.

V usage is TRBV5-1 and J usage is TRBJ1-1; maybe TRBD1 (5 bases). The CDR3 runs 14 residues. The V gene lost 2 bases and the J gene lost 6 bases, with 14 bases spanning the gap. Germline assignment: CDR1 SGHRS and CDR2 YFSETQ. The chain's CDR3 is CASSFTGGRAEAFF. In DNA form, the CDR3 reads TGCGCCAGCAGCTTTACGGGGGGAAGGGCTGAAGCTTTCTTT.

The rearrangement links TRBV30 to TRBJ2-5, with a possible D match to TRBD2 (6 bases). With 6 bases removed from V and 5 bases from J, the gap between germline ends came to 13 bases. The length of the CDR3 is 12 residues. Germline CDR1 is GTSNPN and CDR2 is SVGIG (reference sequence). The CDR3 here is CACGQGGETQYF. As DNA, the CDR3 is TGTGCCTGCGGCCAGGGAGGCGAGACCCAGTACTTC.

This clone appeared a single time. The chain carries TRBV5-1 and TRBJ2-3; 8 bases fit TRBD2. Germline V CDR1 and CDR2: SGHRS, YFSETQ. The trim removed 0 bases at V and 2 bases at J, leaving 5 bases unmatched. This CDR3 has 16 amino acids. The CDR3 DNA is TGCGCCAGCAGCTTGGGTAGCGGGGCCAACACAGATACGCAGTATTTT. Encoded protein: CASSLGSGANTDTQYF. Together with reference TRBV5-1 and TRBJ2-3, the CDR3 gives the full variable domain: KAGVTQTPRYLIKTRGQQVTLSCSPISGHRSVSWYQQTPGQGLQFLFEYFSETQRNKGNFPGRFSGRQFSNSRSEMNVSTLELGDSALYLCASSLGSGANTDTQYFGPGTRLTVL.

This clone was seen only once. V usage is TRBV28 and J usage is TRBJ2-7, with 7 bases aligning to TRBD1. Per the germline V gene, CDR1 is MDHEN and CDR2 is SYDVKM. V dropped 6 bases and J dropped 0; count of bases not matched to a gene: 5. The CDR3 has 14 amino acids. CDR3 DNA: TGTGCCAGCAGGTCCGGGACAGCCTCCTACGAGCAGTACTTC. Residues: CASRSGTASYEQYF.

This clone appeared once. CDR3 loop: CASSKRDTGELFF. Written as DNA, the CDR3 is TGTGCCAGTAGTAAGAGAGACACCGGGGAGCTGTTTTTT. The rearrangement links TRBV19 to TRBJ2-2; no reliable D call. Deletions cut 4 bases from V and 3 bases from J, with 6 bases between. The germline gives CDR1 LNHDA, CDR2 SQIVND (reference sequence). CDR3 length: 13 residues.

The chain links TRBV6-1 to TRBJ2-3; 9 bases are shared with TRBD2. J was trimmed by 0 bases and V by 4 bases; bases with no gene match: 5. Looked up from germline, CDR1 is MNHNS and CDR2 is SASEGT. The CDR3 covers 16 residues. CDR3 nucleotide sequence: TGTGCCAGCAGTGGGCCCGGACTAGCGAGCACAGATACGCAGTATTTT. It specifies CASSGPGLASTDTQYF.

V is TRBV5-6 and J is TRBJ2-1; 13 positions match TRBD2. The germline gives CDR1 SGHDT, CDR2 YYEEEE. CDR3 length equals 16 residues. J was trimmed by 8 bases and V by 1 base; bases with no gene match: 6. CDR3 loop: CASSLTGTSGKYEQFF. In DNA form, the CDR3 reads TGTGCCAGCAGCTTGACCGGGACTAGCGGGAAATATGAGCAGTTCTTC. Variable domain in full (rest from reference TRBV5-6 and TRBJ2-1): DAGVTQSPTHLIKTRGQQVTLRCSPKSGHDTVSWYQQALGQGPQFIFQYYEEEERQRGNFPDRFSGHQFPNYSSELNVNALLLGDSALYLCASSLTGTSGKYEQFFGPGTRLTVL.

V and J are TRBV30 and TRBJ1-1; TRBD1 is a possible D gene (5 bases). CDR1 and CDR2 from the germline V gene are GTSNPN and SVGIG (reference sequence). Between the trimmed V and J ends, which lost 4 bases and 7 bases, there was a span of 13 bases. The CDR3 length is 12 residues. CDR3 sequence reads: CAWTAGGVEAFF. CDR3 nucleotides: TGTGCCTGGACTGCCGGGGGAGTTGAAGCTTTCTTT.

The genes are TRBV7-8 and TRBJ1-4; tentative D call: TRBD1 (5 bases). The CDR3 is 13 residues long. V lost 4 bases, J lost 8 bases, and 11 bases lay in between. Per germline, CDR1 SGHVS and CDR2 FQNEAQ. CDR3 sequence reads: CASSSQVREKLFF. CDR3 DNA: TGTGCCAGCAGCTCACAGGTCCGGGAAAAACTGTTTTTT.

This clone was detected only once. The chain links TRBV6-9 to TRBJ1-1; 8 nucleotides align to TRBD1. Germline-derived CDR1 and CDR2 are MNHGY and SVAAGI. This CDR3 spans 15 amino acids. V shed 6 bases, J shed 1 base, and the junction held 7 bases outside the gene matches. DNA for the CDR3: TGTGCCAGCAGCCACAAACAGGGGGAGAACACTGAAGCTTTCTTT. It translates to CASSHKQGENTEAFF.

This clone was seen many times. The rearrangement links TRBV4-3 to TRBJ2-2; TRBD1 matches 7 bases. The CDR3 sequence is 14 residues long. The germline V gene encodes CDR1 LGHNA and CDR2 YSLEER. Trimming took 2 bases from V and 4 from J; bases not matched to a gene: 1. The CDR3 reads CASSQTGVTGELFF. The CDR3 nucleotides read TGCGCCAGCAGCCAAACAGGGGTCACCGGGGAGCTGTTTTTT.

The rearrangement links TRBV19 to TRBJ1-1; no reliable D call. The V gene's germline CDR1 is LNHDA and CDR2 SQIVND (reference sequence). Between the trimmed V and J ends, which lost 3 bases and 4 bases, there was a span of 12 bases. There are 14 residues in the CDR3. CDR3: CASSMAGYGTEAFF. The DNA of the CDR3 is TGTGCCAGTAGTATGGCCGGGTATGGCACTGAAGCTTTCTTT.

A few counts support this clone. The V gene is TRBV4-3, the J gene TRBJ2-7; D is ambiguous. V dropped 3 bases and J dropped 0 bases, with 18 bases sitting between them. The CDR3 covers 17 residues. Germline V gene data show CDR1 as LGHNA and CDR2 as YSLEER. The DNA for the CDR3 is TGCGCCAGCAGCCAGACCCAACTACCCCGCTACTCCTACGAGCAGTACTTC. The encoded protein is CASSQTQLPRYSYEQYF.

The J gene is TRBJ1-1, the V gene TRBV6-1, with 8 bases fitting TRBD1. V was pared by 5 bases and J by 1 base, with 6 bases of the junction left unmatched. Germline V gene lookup returns CDR1 MNHNS and CDR2 SASEGT. The CDR3 is 15 amino acids. CDR3: CASSQGAQGNTEAFF. In DNA, the CDR3 is TGTGCCAGCAGTCAGGGGGCACAAGGGAACACTGAAGCTTTCTTT.